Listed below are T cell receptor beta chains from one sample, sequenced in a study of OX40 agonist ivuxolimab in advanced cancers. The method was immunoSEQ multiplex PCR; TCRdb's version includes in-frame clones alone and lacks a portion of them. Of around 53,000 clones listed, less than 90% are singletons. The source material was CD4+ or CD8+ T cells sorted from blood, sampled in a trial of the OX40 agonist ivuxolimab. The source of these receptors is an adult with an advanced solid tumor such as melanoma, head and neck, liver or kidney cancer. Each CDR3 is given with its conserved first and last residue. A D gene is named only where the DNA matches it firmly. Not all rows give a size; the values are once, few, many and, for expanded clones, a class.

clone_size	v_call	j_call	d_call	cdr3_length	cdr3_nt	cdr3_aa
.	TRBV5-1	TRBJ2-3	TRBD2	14	TGCGCCAGCACCCCTAGCGGGGGGGTAGATACGCAGTATTTT	CASTPSGGVDTQYF
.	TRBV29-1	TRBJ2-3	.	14	TGCAGCGTTTCGTACAGCCTGAGCACAGATACGCAGTATTTT	CSVSYSLSTDTQYF
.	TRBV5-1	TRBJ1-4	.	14	TGCGCCAGCAGCTTGGGACAGTTCAATGAAAAACTGTTTTTT	CASSLGQFNEKLFF
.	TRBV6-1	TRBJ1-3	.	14	TGTGCCAGCAGGACGGGACACTCTGGAAACACCATATATTTT	CASRTGHSGNTIYF
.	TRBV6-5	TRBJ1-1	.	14	TGTGCCAGCAGTGCACAAACGGGAAGCACTGAAGCTTTCTTT	CASSAQTGSTEAFF
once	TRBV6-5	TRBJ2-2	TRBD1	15	TGTGCCAGCAGTCGGGACAGGGTGAACACCGGGGAGCTGTTTTTT	CASSRDRVNTGELFF
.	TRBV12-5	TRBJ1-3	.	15	TGTGCTAGTGGTTTGGTAGCGATCTCTGGAAACACCATATATTTT	CASGLVAISGNTIYF
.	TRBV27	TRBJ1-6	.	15	TGTGCCAGCAGTTTAAGCCCCGGAGTGCTTTCACCCCTCCACTTT	CASSLSPGVLSPLHF
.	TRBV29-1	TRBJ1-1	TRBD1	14	TGCAGCGTTGAAACCCACAGGGGAAGTTTACGAGCTTTCTTT	CSVETHRGSLRAFF
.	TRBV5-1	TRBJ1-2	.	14	TGCGCCAGCAAGAGGGCAGGGGAAGACTATGGCTACACCTTC	CASKRAGEDYGYTF
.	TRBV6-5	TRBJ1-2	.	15	TGTGCCAGCAGGCGGGAGCAGGGGTTTAACTATGGCTACACCTTC	CASRREQGFNYGYTF
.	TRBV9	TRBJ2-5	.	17	TGTGCCAGCAGCTCACAGAGGGGGGGGCTTATGTTAGAGACCCAGTACTTC	CASSSQRGGLMLETQYF
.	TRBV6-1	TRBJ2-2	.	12	TGTGCCAACGGGTTCTGGGTCGGGGAGCTGTTTTTT	CANGFWVGELFF
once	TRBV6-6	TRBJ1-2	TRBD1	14	TGTGCCAGCAGTTACTCGACAGGGGGCTTTGGCTACACCTTC	CASSYSTGGFGYTF
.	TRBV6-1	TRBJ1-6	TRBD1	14	TGTGCCAGCATCATGACAGGGGTTAATTCACCCCTCCACTTT	CASIMTGVNSPLHF
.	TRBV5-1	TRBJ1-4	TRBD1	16	TGCGCCAGCAGCAAACAACAGGGGGCGACTAATGAAAAACTGTTTTTT	CASSKQQGATNEKLFF
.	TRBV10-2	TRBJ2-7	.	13	TGCGCCAGCGGGGGTGAACCGGTTTACGAGCAGTACTTC	CASGGEPVYEQYF
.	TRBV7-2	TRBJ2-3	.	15	TGTGCCAGCAGCTTAGTACCGGGTAGCACAGATACGCAGTATTTT	CASSLVPGSTDTQYF
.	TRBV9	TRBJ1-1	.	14	TGTGCCAGCAGCGTCCGGACCGAGGACACTGAAGCTTTCTTT	CASSVRTEDTEAFF
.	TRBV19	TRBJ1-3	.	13	TGTGCCAGTAGGGAGCGACCGGGAAACACCATATATTTT	CASRERPGNTIYF
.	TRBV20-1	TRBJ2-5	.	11	TGCAGTGCTACAGGGGAAGAGACCCAGTACTTC	CSATGEETQYF
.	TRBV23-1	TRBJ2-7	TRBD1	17	TGCGCCAGCAGTCAATCGAATTTGGGACAGGGGAGCTACGAGCAGTACTTC	CASSQSNLGQGSYEQYF
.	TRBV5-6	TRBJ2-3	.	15	TGTGCCAGCAGCTTCGGACGGCGCGCCACAGATACGCAGTATTTT	CASSFGRRATDTQYF
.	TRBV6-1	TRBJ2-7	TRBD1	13	TGTGCCAGCAAGATCGGGACAGCCTACGAGCAGTACTTC	CASKIGTAYEQYF
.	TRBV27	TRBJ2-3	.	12	TGTGCCAGCAGTTTTAAGGGGCGTACGCAGTATTTT	CASSFKGRTQYF
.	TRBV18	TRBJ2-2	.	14	TGTGCCAGCTCACCAGGGCAGAACACCGGGGAGCTGTTTTTT	CASSPGQNTGELFF
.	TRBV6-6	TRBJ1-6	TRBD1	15	TGTGCCAGCAGTTATCTAGGGGGCGCGGGTTCACCCCTCCACTTT	CASSYLGGAGSPLHF
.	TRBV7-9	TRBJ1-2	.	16	TGTGCCAGCAGCCCATCGACCGGCCTGACTAACTATGGCTACACCTTC	CASSPSTGLTNYGYTF
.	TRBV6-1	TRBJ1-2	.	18	TGTGCCAGCAGTGATGGGGGGGCAGACTACCCTTATAACTATGGCTACACCTTC	CASSDGGADYPYNYGYTF